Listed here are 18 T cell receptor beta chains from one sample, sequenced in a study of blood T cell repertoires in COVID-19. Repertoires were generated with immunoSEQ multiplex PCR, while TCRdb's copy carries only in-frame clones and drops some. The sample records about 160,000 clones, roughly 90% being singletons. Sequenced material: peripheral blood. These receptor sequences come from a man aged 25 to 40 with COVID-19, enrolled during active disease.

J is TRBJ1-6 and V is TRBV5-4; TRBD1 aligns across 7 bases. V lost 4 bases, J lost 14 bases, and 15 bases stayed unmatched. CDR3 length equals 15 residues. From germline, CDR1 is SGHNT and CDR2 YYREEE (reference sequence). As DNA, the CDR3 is TGTGCCAGCAGCACTGGGGGACAGCCGTTTGGGGCCCTCCACTTT. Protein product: CASSTGGQPFGALHF.

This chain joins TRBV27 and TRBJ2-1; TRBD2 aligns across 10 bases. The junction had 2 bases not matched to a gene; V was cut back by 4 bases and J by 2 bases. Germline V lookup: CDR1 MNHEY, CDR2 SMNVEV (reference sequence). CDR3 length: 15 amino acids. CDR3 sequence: CASSSLAGAYNEQFF. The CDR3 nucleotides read TGTGCCAGCAGTTCCCTAGCGGGAGCCTACAATGAGCAGTTCTTC.

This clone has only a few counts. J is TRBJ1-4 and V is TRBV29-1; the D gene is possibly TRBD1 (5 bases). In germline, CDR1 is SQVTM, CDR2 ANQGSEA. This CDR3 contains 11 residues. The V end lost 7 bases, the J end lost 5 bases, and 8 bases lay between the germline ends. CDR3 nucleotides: TGCAGCGCCGACAGCAATGAAAAACTGTTTTTT. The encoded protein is CSADSNEKLFF. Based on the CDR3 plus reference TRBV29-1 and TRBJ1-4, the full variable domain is SAVISQKPSRDICQRGTSLTIQCQVDSQVTMMFWYRQQPGQSLTLIATANQGSEATYESGFVIDKFPISRPNLTFSTLTVSNMSPEDSSIYLCSADSNEKLFFGSGTQLSVL.

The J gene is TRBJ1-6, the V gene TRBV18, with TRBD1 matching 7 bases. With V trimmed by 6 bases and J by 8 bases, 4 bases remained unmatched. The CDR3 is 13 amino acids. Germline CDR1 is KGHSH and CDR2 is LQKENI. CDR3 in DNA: TGTGCCAGCTCGGGACAGCTTGATTCACCCCTCCACTTT. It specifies CASSGQLDSPLHF. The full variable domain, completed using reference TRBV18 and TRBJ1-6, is NAGVMQNPRHLVRRRGQEARLRCSPMKGHSHVYWYRQLPEEGLKFMVYLQKENIIDESGMPKERFSAEFPKEGPSILRIQQVVRGDSAAYFCASSGQLDSPLHFGNGTRLTVT.

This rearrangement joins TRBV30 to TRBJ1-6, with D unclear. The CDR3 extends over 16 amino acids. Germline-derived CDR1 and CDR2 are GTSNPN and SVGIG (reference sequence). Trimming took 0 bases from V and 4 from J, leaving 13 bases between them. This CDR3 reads CAWSVDGGIYNSPLHF. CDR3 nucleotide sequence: TGTGCCTGGAGTGTAGACGGAGGGATTTATAATTCACCCCTCCACTTT.

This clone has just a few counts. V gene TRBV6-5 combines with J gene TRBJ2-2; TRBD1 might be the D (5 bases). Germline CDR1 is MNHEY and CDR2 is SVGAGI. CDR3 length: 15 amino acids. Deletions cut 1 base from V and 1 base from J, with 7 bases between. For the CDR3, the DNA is TGTGCCAGCAGTTACTACCAGGGGAACACCGGGGAGCTGTTTTTT. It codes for CASSYYQGNTGELFF.

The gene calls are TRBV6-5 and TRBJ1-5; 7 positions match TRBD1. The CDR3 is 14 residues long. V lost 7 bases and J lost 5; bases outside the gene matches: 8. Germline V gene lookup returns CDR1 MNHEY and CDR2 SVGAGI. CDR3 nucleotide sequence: TGTGCCAGCACCTTAGGGGGCAGGTATCAGCCCCAGCATTTT. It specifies CASTLGGRYQPQHF.

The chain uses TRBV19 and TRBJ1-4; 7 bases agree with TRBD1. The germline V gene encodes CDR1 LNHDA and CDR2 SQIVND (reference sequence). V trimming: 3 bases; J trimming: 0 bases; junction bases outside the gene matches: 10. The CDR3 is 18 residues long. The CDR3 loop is CASSIDREGLTTNEKLFF. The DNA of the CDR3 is TGTGCCAGTAGTATCGACAGGGAAGGCTTGACAACTAATGAAAAACTGTTTTTT.

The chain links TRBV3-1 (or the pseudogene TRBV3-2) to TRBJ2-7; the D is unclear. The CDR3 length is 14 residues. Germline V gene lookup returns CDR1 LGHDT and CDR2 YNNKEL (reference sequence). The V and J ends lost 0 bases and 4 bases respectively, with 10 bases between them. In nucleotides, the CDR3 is TGTGCCAGCAGCCAAGATCCAGGTTCGTACGAGCAGTACTTC. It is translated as CASSQDPGSYEQYF.

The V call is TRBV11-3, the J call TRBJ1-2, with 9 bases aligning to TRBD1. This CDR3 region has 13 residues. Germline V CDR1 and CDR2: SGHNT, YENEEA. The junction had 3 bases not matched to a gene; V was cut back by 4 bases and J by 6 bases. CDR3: CASSSTGGHGYTF. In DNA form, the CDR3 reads TGTGCCAGCAGCTCCACAGGGGGCCATGGCTACACCTTC.

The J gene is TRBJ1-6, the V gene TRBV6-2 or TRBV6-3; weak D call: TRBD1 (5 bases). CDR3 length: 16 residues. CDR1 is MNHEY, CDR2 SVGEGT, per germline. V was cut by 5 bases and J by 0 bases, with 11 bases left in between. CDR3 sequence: CASSIRASSYNSPLHF. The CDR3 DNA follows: TGTGCCAGCAGTATCAGGGCAAGCTCCTATAATTCACCCCTCCACTTT.

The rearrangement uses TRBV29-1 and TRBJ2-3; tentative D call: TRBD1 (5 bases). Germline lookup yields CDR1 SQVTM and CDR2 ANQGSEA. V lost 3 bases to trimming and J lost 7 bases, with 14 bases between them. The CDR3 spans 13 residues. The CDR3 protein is CSVEDNQSNTQYF. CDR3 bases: TGCAGCGTTGAGGACAATCAGTCCAATACGCAGTATTTT.

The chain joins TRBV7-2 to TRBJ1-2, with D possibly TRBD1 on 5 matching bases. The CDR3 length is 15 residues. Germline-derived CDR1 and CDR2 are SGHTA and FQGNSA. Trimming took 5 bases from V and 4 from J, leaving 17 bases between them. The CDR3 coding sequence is TGTGCCAGCAGCACCCGACAGACCCCGATCTATGGCTACACCTTC. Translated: CASSTRQTPIYGYTF.

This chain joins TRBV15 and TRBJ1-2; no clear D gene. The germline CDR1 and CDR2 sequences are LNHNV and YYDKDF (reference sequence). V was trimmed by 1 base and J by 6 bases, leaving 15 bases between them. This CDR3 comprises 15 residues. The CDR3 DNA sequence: TGTGCCACCAGCAGAGTAGGCCGTACGAGGGATGGCTACACCTTC. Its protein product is CATSRVGRTRDGYTF.

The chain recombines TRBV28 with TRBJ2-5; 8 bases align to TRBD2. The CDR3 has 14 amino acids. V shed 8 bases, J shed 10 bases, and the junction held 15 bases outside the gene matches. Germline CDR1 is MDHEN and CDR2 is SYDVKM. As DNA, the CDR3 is TGTGCCAGCCAACTAGCGGACCGAACTGGGGGCCAGTACTTC. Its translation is CASQLADRTGGQYF.

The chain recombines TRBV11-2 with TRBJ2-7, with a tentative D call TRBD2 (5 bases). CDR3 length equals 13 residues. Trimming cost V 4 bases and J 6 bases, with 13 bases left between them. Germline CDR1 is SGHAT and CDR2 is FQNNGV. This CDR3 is CASSSIRGREQYF. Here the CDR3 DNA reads TGTGCCAGCAGCTCAATTAGAGGGCGCGAGCAGTACTTC.

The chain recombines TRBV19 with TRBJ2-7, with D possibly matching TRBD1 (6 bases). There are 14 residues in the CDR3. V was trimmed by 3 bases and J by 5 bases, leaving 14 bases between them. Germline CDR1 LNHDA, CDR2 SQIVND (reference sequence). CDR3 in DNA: TGTGCCAGTAGTATTGGTACAGGGTTCAACGAGCAGTACTTC. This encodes CASSIGTGFNEQYF.

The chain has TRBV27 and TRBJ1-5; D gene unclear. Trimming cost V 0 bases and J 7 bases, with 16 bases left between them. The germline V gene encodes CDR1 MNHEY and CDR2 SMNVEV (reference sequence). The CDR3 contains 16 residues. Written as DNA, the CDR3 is TGTGCCAGCAGTTTATCGTCGGGAGGGAGTCGACAGCCCCAGCATTTT. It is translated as CASSLSSGGSRQPQHF.